The clone carrying this TCR beta chain has only one observation. The CDR3 consists of 15 residues. The V end was cut by 7 bases, the J end by 1 base, with 16 bases between. Germline loops: CDR1 LNHDA, CDR2 SQIVND (reference sequence). The method was immunoSEQ multiplex PCR; TCRdb's version includes in-frame clones alone and lacks a portion of them. The sample holds approximately 70,000 clones, 76% seen once. This specimen comes from a study of blood T cell repertoires in COVID-19. About the study: The United States, Italy and Spain were the sources of the acute and convalescent COVID-19 samples. The analysed material was cDNA or gDNA that came from T cells, B-cell-depleted T cells, or PBMCs.

Those enrolled in Seattle joined during active infection and were followed longitudinally afterward. The TCR originated in a man aged 60 to 75 with COVID-19, enrolled during active disease. The sequenced sample was peripheral blood. V usage is TRBV19 and J usage is TRBJ1-1, with a tentative D call TRBD1 (5 bases). The chain's CDR3 is CASTREDTWNTEAFF. CDR3 in DNA: TGTGCCAGTACCAGAGAGGACACCTGGAACACTGAAGCTTTCTTT.